Each of the 3 T cell receptor beta chains below was sequenced from the same sample in a study of T cell changes during pregnancy in multiple sclerosis. Assay: immunoSEQ multiplex PCR; the TCRdb copy retains only in-frame clones and omits some. Of 90,000 to 95,000 clones in the sample, around 93% are singletons; the top ten hold around 0.93%. The source was peripheral blood, collected before pregnancy. All receptors come from a female donor with multiple sclerosis, enrolled in a pregnancy study.

J is TRBJ2-1 and V is TRBV29-1, with TRBD2 matching over 9 bases. The CDR3 is made up of 15 amino acids. The V gene's germline CDR1 is SQVTM and CDR2 ANQGSEA. V was clipped by 1 base and J by 14 bases; unmatched bases: 15. In DNA, the CDR3 is TGCAGCGTTGAAGGCGGCCCAGCGGGGGGCCCGGCGAAGTTCTTC. Its protein is CSVEGGPAGGPAKFF.

The gene calls are TRBV25-1 and TRBJ1-6; D might be TRBD1 (6 bases). The germline CDR1 and CDR2 sequences are MGHDK and SYGVNS. V lost 11 bases to trimming and J lost 9 bases, with 23 bases between them. The CDR3 spans 15 residues. As DNA, the CDR3 is TGTGCCGCAGGGGAACAGGGAAGATCATTTTCACCCCTCCACTTT. It translates to CAAGEQGRSFSPLHF.

The rearrangement joins TRBV4-1 to TRBJ2-1, with TRBD2 identical over 10 bases. With V trimmed by 0 bases and J by 10 bases, 6 bases remained unmatched. The germline CDR1 and CDR2 sequences are MGHRA and YSYEKL. CDR3 length: 15 residues. The CDR3: CASSQEVAGGREQFF. The CDR3, as DNA: TGCGCCAGCAGCCAAGAAGTAGCGGGAGGTAGGGAGCAGTTCTTC.